The 9 T cell receptor beta chains listed next were all sequenced from one sample in a study of blood T cell repertoires in COVID-19 (dated by TCRdb to the early 2020s). The receptor library was made with the immunoSEQ multiplex PCR assay. Not all clones reach the TCRdb copy of this immuneACCESS table, which keeps in-frame sequences only. Checked studies attribute under half of the gap to unresolved V genes and leave the rest unexplained. The sample includes roughly 130,000 clones, with 79% observed a single time. Under 4.5% of the sample is taken by the ten largest. The source material was peripheral blood. Receptors were obtained from a man in his fifties or sixties with acute or convalescent COVID-19.

V is TRBV5-6 and J is TRBJ2-7, with D possibly being TRBD2 (7 bases). This CDR3 comprises 15 residues. Trimming took off 0 bases at V and 2 bases at J, with 12 bases between the two ends. Germline CDR1 reads SGHDT; CDR2 reads YYEEEE. For the CDR3, the DNA is TGTGCCAGCAGCTTGGGGGGGGAGGGGGCCTACGAGCAGTACTTC. Translated, it gives CASSLGGEGAYEQYF. The whole variable domain, filled in from reference TRBV5-6 and TRBJ2-7, reads DAGVTQSPTHLIKTRGQQVTLRCSPKSGHDTVSWYQQALGQGPQFIFQYYEEEERQRGNFPDRFSGHQFPNYSSELNVNALLLGDSALYLCASSLGGEGAYEQYFGPGTRLTVT.

V gene TRBV7-2 combines with J gene TRBJ2-1, with no clear D. The V end lost 5 bases, the J end lost 4 bases, and 9 bases lay between the germline ends. Germline loops: CDR1 SGHTA, CDR2 FQGNSA. The CDR3 runs to 13 residues. The CDR3 DNA is TGTGCCAGCAGCATTACGAGGTACAATGAGCAGTTCTTC. As protein: CASSITRYNEQFF.

This chain connects TRBV11-1 to TRBJ1-1; perhaps TRBD1 as D (5 bases). CDR1 SGHAT and CDR2 FQDESV come from the germline V gene (reference sequence). V was cut by 1 base and J by 11 bases, with 20 bases left in between. The CDR3 consists of 15 residues. This CDR3 is CASSLGLAGLAEAFF. CDR3 nucleotide sequence: TGTGCCAGCAGCTTAGGCTTGGCAGGGTTGGCCGAGGCTTTCTTT.

V gene TRBV28 combines with J gene TRBJ2-2; no clear D. This CDR3 spans 18 amino acids. V lost 5 bases to trimming and J lost 3 bases, with 22 bases between them. Germline V gene lookup returns CDR1 MDHEN and CDR2 SYDVKM. CDR3 residues: CASSQLVYGRVDTGELFF. CDR3 in DNA: TGTGCCAGCAGTCAGTTGGTGTATGGCCGGGTCGACACCGGGGAGCTGTTTTTT. The variable domain in full, completed from reference TRBV28 and TRBJ2-2, reads DVKVTQSSRYLVKRTGEKVFLECVQDMDHENMFWYRQDPGLGLRLIYFSYDVKMKEKGDIPEGYSVSREKKERFSLILESASTNQTSMYLCASSQLVYGRVDTGELFFGEGSRLTVL.

This chain joins TRBV7-3 and TRBJ2-7; D ambiguous. V lost 1 base to trimming and J lost 3 bases, with 13 bases between them. CDR1 SGHTA and CDR2 FQGTGA come from the germline V gene. The length of the CDR3 is 15 residues. The DNA for the CDR3 is TGTGCCAGCAGCTTAATCGGCGGCGGCATCTACGAGCAGTACTTC. It yields the protein CASSLIGGGIYEQYF.

In nucleotides, the CDR3 is TGTGCCTACCCACAGGGGAACATTCAGTACTTC. Encoded protein: CAYPQGNIQYF. The V and J genes are TRBV30 and TRBJ2-4; 7 bases align to TRBD1. V lost 7 bases, J lost 7 bases, and 4 bases stayed unmatched. CDR1 and CDR2 (germline): GTSNPN, SVGIG (reference sequence). The CDR3 runs 11 residues.

This chain connects TRBV19 to TRBJ2-7; the match to TRBD2 covers 7 bases. CDR1 is LNHDA and CDR2 is SQIVND in the germline V gene (reference sequence). The V segment lost 1 base and the J segment 2 bases; nucleotides outside the gene matches: 2. The CDR3 is made up of 14 amino acids. CDR3 region: CASSIAGGTYEQYF. The CDR3 DNA is TGTGCCAGTAGTATAGCGGGAGGCACCTACGAGCAGTACTTC.

The gene calls are TRBV27 and TRBJ1-2; D unclear. V lost 3 bases to trimming and J lost 0 bases, with 11 bases between them. The CDR3 is made up of 15 amino acids. CDR1 is MNHEY and CDR2 is SMNVEV in the germline V gene (reference sequence). The chain's CDR3 is CASSFTATPNYGYTF. CDR3 in DNA: TGTGCCAGCAGTTTCACAGCAACACCTAACTATGGCTACACCTTC.

The chain is built from TRBV12-3 or TRBV12-4 and TRBJ1-5; D may be TRBD1 (6 bases). The CDR3 sequence is 13 residues long. Trimming took off 4 bases at V and 6 bases at J, with 10 bases between the two ends. The CDR3 sequence is CASSSGAPQPQHF. The CDR3 DNA sequence: TGTGCCAGCAGTTCAGGGGCCCCTCAGCCCCAGCATTTT.